Listed below are T cell receptor beta chains from one sample, sequenced in a study of blood T cell repertoires in COVID-19. Assay: immunoSEQ multiplex PCR; the TCRdb copy retains only in-frame clones and omits some. Among some 400,000 clones, 90% were seen once, and the ten largest hold 6.5% to 8%. The source material was peripheral blood. Every receptor here comes from a man between 18 and 35 years old with active or convalescent COVID-19. CDR3s include the opening cysteine and the closing phenylalanine or tryptophan. A D gene is named only where the DNA matches it firmly. Size values are once, few and many counts, or a class for expanded clones, and some rows have none.

.,TRBV28,TRBJ1-2,.,TGTGCCAGCAGTCCACGTCCGGGATCTAACTATGGCTACACCTTC,CASSPRPGSNYGYTF
.,TRBV9,TRBJ2-5,TRBD2,TGTGCCAGCAGCGTAGGTGCTAGCGGGAGGGTGACCCAGTACTTC,CASSVGASGRVTQYF
.,TRBV6-2/TRBV6-3,TRBJ1-1,.,TGTGCCAGCAGTTATTTCCAGGGCAGGAACACTGAAGCTTTCTTT,CASSYFQGRNTEAFF
.,TRBV29-1,TRBJ2-7,TRBD1,TGCAGTGCCATCCCGGGACAGGGAACGTACGAGCAGTACTTC,CSAIPGQGTYEQYF
.,TRBV19,TRBJ1-1,TRBD1,TGTGCCAGTAGCTGGTCAGGGGGCTGGACTGAAGCTTTCTTT,CASSWSGGWTEAFF
.,TRBV30,TRBJ2-3,.,TGTGCCTGGAGTACTCAATCCACAGATACGCAGTATTTT,CAWSTQSTDTQYF
.,TRBV5-5,TRBJ1-2,.,TGTGCCAGCAGCCCGGCGGGGACCTATGGCTACACCTTC,CASSPAGTYGYTF
.,TRBV7-2,TRBJ2-2,TRBD2,TGTGCCAGCAGCTTTTTGACTAGCGGCAACACCGGGGAGCTGTTTTTT,CASSFLTSGNTGELFF
.,TRBV6-5,TRBJ1-1,TRBD1,TGTGCCAGCACCAAGGGACAGGGGGTGGCTGAAGCTTTCTTT,CASTKGQGVAEAFF
.,TRBV4-2,TRBJ2-7,.,TGTGCCAGCAGCCAGTTTAGCGGCTACGAGCAGTACTTC,CASSQFSGYEQYF
.,TRBV2,TRBJ1-4,.,TGTGCCAGCCGGGTTATCGGCTCCTGGGATGAAAAACTGTTTTTT,CASRVIGSWDEKLFF
.,TRBV7-2,TRBJ2-7,.,TGTGCCAGCAGCTTAGACTGGGGGCGCGAGCAGTACTTC,CASSLDWGREQYF
.,TRBV7-9,TRBJ1-1,TRBD1,TGTGCCAGCAGCCCTAGGTGGACAGGGGGTTCGAACACTGAAGCTTTCTTT,CASSPRWTGGSNTEAFF
.,TRBV28,TRBJ1-1,TRBD1,TGTGCCAGCAGTTTCGTGACAGGGTACACTGAAGCTTTCTTT,CASSFVTGYTEAFF
.,TRBV6-5,TRBJ1-1,TRBD1,TGTGCCAGCAGTCTGATGACAGGGGGCTTAACTGAAGCTTTCTTT,CASSLMTGGLTEAFF
.,TRBV6-2/TRBV6-3,TRBJ1-6,.,TGTGCCAGCAGCACGTCGGGTGGGAGGGCCCTCCACTTT,CASSTSGGRALHF
.,TRBV5-5,TRBJ2-7,.,TGTGCCAGCAGCCAGGAGGGGGCTAGTCTTTTCTACGAGCAGTACTTC,CASSQEGASLFYEQYF
.,TRBV2,TRBJ1-1,.,TGTGCCAGCAGTGACCACATGAACACTGAAGCTTTCTTT,CASSDHMNTEAFF
.,TRBV15,TRBJ2-6,TRBD1,TGTGCCACCAGCCACCCGGGACAGTGGATGTCTGGGGCCAACGTCCTGACTTTC,CATSHPGQWMSGANVLTF
.,TRBV3-1/TRBV3-2,TRBJ1-5,.,TGTGCCAGCAGTGGGGGGGGGACTGGCAATCAGCCCCAGCATTTT,CASSGGGTGNQPQHF
.,TRBV15,TRBJ1-4,.,TGTGCCACCAGCAGAGGATCAACAGGAGCAACTAATGAAAAACTGTTTTTT,CATSRGSTGATNEKLFF
.,TRBV6-4,TRBJ1-2,.,TGTGCCAGGATTGGGGGCTGCTATGGCTACACCTTC,CARIGGCYGYTF
.,TRBV24-1,TRBJ2-1,.,TGTGCCACCAGTGATCCAATTGGGCTCTACAATGAGCAGTTCTTC,CATSDPIGLYNEQFF
.,TRBV6-6,TRBJ1-1,TRBD1,TGTGCCAGCAGTCACAAACGGACAGGTTTGAACACTGAAGCTTTCTTT,CASSHKRTGLNTEAFF
.,TRBV3-1/TRBV3-2,TRBJ2-3,.,TGTGCCAGCAGCGCCTCCGGGGGTGCGGGAGATACGCAGTATTTT,CASSASGGAGDTQYF
.,TRBV30,TRBJ2-7,.,TGTGCCTGGGGGGGGGACAGCCGATCCTACGAGCAGTACTTC,CAWGGDSRSYEQYF
.,TRBV2,TRBJ1-6,TRBD1,TGTGCCAGCAGTTCGGGACAGGGGAATTCACCCCTCCACTTT,CASSSGQGNSPLHF
.,TRBV28,TRBJ1-5,TRBD1,TGTGCCAGCAGCCCTCGGACAGGGAGCAATCAGCCCCAGCATTTT,CASSPRTGSNQPQHF
.,TRBV6-4,TRBJ1-1,TRBD1,TGTGCCAGCAGTGACTCTAGGACAGGGTACACTGAAGCTTTCTTT,CASSDSRTGYTEAFF
.,TRBV9,TRBJ1-5,TRBD1,TGTGCCAGCAGCGTAGGACAGGGGCCCCAGCATTTT,CASSVGQGPQHF
.,TRBV5-1,TRBJ2-5,.,TGCGCCAGCAGTTTTAGCGCGTCCAGAGAGACCCAGTACTTC,CASSFSASRETQYF
.,TRBV11-2,TRBJ1-3,.,TGTGCCAGCAGCCCCGTCCCCTCTGGAAACACCATATATTTT,CASSPVPSGNTIYF
.,TRBV11-2,TRBJ2-3,TRBD1,TGTGCCAGCAGCTTCCGGGACAGGGAGACAGATACGCAGTATTTT,CASSFRDRETDTQYF
once,TRBV6-5,TRBJ1-4,.,TGTGCCAGCAGTTACAACGGGGGGCTTAATGAAAAACTGTTTTTT,CASSYNGGLNEKLFF
.,TRBV4-1,TRBJ2-2,TRBD1,TGCGCCAGCAGCCCGACCGACAGGGGATGGACCGGGGAGCTGTTTTTT,CASSPTDRGWTGELFF
once,TRBV7-9,TRBJ1-2,.,TGTGCCAGCAGCCCCGAATCGGACAGTTACTATGGCTACACCTTC,CASSPESDSYYGYTF
.,TRBV5-1,TRBJ2-5,.,TGCGCCAGCAGCTGGGGCTTGGGTCAAGAGACCCAGTACTTC,CASSWGLGQETQYF
few,TRBV7-2,TRBJ1-2,TRBD1,TGTGCCAGCAGCCTGGGACAGATCTATGGCTACACCTTC,CASSLGQIYGYTF
.,TRBV19,TRBJ2-3,.,TGTGCCAGTAGTATAGGGGGGGAAGGGGATACGCAGTATTTT,CASSIGGEGDTQYF
.,TRBV6-5,TRBJ1-6,.,TGTGCCAGCAGGGACATACAGGTATCACCCCTCCACTTT,CASRDIQVSPLHF
.,TRBV6-1,TRBJ1-1,TRBD1,TGTGCCAGCAGTGAGGACAGGGTGAGAACTGAAGCTTTCTTT,CASSEDRVRTEAFF
.,TRBV19,TRBJ2-1,TRBD1,TGTGCCAGTATCGGGGACAGGGCCTACAATGAGCAGTTCTTC,CASIGDRAYNEQFF
.,TRBV5-8,TRBJ2-2,.,TGTGCCAGCAGCCCCATCGGGGAGCTGTTTTTT,CASSPIGELFF
.,TRBV18,TRBJ1-1,.,TGTGCCAGCTCACCTGGGACTGCGGAAGCTTTCTTT,CASSPGTAEAFF
.,TRBV6-5,TRBJ1-2,.,TGTGCCAGCAGTCCCCGTGGGGGCCTCTATGGCTACACCTTC,CASSPRGGLYGYTF
few,TRBV11-2,TRBJ2-3,TRBD2,TGTGCCAGCACCACCCTAGCGGATGGCACAGATACGCAGTATTTT,CASTTLADGTDTQYF
.,TRBV15,TRBJ2-1,TRBD2,TGTGCCACCAGCAGAGATAGAAGCGGGGGGGCGGGTAATGAGCAGTTCTTC,CATSRDRSGGAGNEQFF
.,TRBV4-3,TRBJ2-1,.,TGCGCCAGCAGCCAGCGGGGCCGCCCCAATGAGCAGTTCTTC,CASSQRGRPNEQFF
.,TRBV7-3,TRBJ2-1,.,TGTGCCAGCAGCTTATTGGGGGGCTACAATGAGCAGTTCTTC,CASSLLGGYNEQFF
.,TRBV7-9,TRBJ2-2,TRBD2,TGTGCCAGCAGCTTGTTAGGGAGGGTCGGCGGGGAGCTGTTTTTT,CASSLLGRVGGELFF
.,TRBV28,TRBJ1-2,.,TGTGCCAGCAGTTTGACAGTAGGTGGCTACACCTTC,CASSLTVGGYTF
.,TRBV10-3,TRBJ2-1,TRBD2,TGTGCCATCAGTGGGGGGACTAGCGACCACAATGAGCAGTTCTTC,CAISGGTSDHNEQFF
.,TRBV6-6,TRBJ1-1,.,TGTGCCAGCAGTTACCGGTCTTGGACTGAAGCTTTCTTT,CASSYRSWTEAFF
.,TRBV7-9,TRBJ2-1,TRBD2,TGTGCCAGCAGCCCAGTGGACCCGGGGCTAGCGGGGAATGAGCAGTTCTTC,CASSPVDPGLAGNEQFF
.,TRBV4-1,TRBJ1-4,.,TGCGCCAGCAGCCGTGGCAGGGCGTCCGAAAAACTGTTTTTT,CASSRGRASEKLFF